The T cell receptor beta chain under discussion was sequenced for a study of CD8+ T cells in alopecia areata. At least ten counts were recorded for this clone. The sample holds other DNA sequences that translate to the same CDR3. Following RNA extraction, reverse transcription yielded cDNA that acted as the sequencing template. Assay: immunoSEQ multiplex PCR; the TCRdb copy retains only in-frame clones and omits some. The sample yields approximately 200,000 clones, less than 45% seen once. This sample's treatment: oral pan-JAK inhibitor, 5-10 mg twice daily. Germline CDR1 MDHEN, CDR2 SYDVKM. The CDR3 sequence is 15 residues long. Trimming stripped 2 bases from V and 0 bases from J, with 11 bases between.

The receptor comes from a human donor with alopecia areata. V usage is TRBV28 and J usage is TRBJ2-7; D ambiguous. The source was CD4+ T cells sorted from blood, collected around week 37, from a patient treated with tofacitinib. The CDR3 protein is CASSLSPRSSYEQYF. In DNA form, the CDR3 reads TGTGCCAGCAGTTTAAGTCCGAGAAGCTCCTACGAGCAGTACTTC.